This TCR beta chain was identified in a study of shared clonotypes between healthy human individuals. Germline V gene sequence: CDR1 MDHEN, CDR2 SYDVKM. The CDR3 runs to 15 residues. V was pared by 4 bases and J by 5 bases, with 18 bases between. Measured with immunoSEQ multiplex PCR; TCRdb has only the in-frame clones, and not every one. Here the sample spans 450,000 to 550,000 clones, 75% to 85% being singletons. Sequenced sample: PBMCs. This receptor was obtained from a woman between 40 and 55 years old in good health. Some clones in this sample may be carry-over from other donors' samples. The chain employs TRBV28 and TRBJ2-7; TRBD2 is a possible D gene (6 bases). The CDR3 nucleotides are TGTGCCAGCAGTTCCGGGGGTAGCGGTGACGACGAGCAGTACTTC. Protein: CASSSGGSGDDEQYF. Supplemented by reference TRBV28 and TRBJ2-7, the full variable domain reads DVKVTQSSRYLVKRTGEKVFLECVQDMDHENMFWYRQDPGLGLRLIYFSYDVKMKEKGDIPEGYSVSREKKERFSLILESASTNQTSMYLCASSSGGSGDDEQYFGPGTRLTVT.